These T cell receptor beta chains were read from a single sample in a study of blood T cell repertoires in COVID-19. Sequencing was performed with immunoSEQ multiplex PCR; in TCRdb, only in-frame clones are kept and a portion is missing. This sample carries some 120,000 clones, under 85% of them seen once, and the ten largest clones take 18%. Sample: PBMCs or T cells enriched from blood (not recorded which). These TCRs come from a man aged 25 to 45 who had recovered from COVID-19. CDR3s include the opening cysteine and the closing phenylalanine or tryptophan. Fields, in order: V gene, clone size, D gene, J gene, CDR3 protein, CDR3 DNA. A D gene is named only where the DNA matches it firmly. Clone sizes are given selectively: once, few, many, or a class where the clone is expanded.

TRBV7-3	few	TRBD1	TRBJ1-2	CASSQGQGVKNYGYTF	TGTGCCAGCAGTCAGGGACAGGGAGTTAAAAACTATGGCTACACCTTC
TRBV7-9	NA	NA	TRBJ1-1	CASSLGGGEAFF	TGTGCCAGCAGCTTAGGGGGAGGTGAAGCTTTCTTT
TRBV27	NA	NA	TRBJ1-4	CASSLSGGVKLFF	TGTGCCAGCAGTTTATCCGGGGGGGTAAAACTGTTTTTT
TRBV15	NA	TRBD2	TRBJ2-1	CATSRGGLADNEQFF	TGTGCCACCAGCAGAGGGGGACTAGCGGACAATGAGCAGTTCTTC
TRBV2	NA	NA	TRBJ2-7	CASSLRLDYEQYF	TGTGCCAGCAGTCTTAGACTAGATTACGAGCAGTACTTC
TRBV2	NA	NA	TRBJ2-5	CASSETGYRIETQYF	TGTGCCAGCAGTGAAACAGGGTATCGTATAGAGACCCAGTACTTC
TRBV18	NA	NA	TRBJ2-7	CASSPQGGVEQYF	TGTGCCAGCTCACCACAGGGGGGGGTCGAGCAGTACTTC
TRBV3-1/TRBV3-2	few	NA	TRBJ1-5	CASSQSGVGNQPQHF	TGTGCCAGCAGCCAATCAGGGGTAGGGAATCAGCCCCAGCATTTT
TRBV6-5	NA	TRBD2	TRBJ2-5	CASRSTSGTAQYF	TGTGCCAGCCGTTCGACTAGCGGAACGGCCCAGTACTTC
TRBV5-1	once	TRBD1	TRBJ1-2	CASSRTGELVGYGYTF	TGCGCCAGCAGCAGGACAGGGGAGCTGGTGGGTTATGGCTACACCTTC
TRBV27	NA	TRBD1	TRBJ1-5	CASKQGTGSNQPQHF	TGTGCCAGCAAGCAGGGGACAGGTAGCAATCAGCCCCAGCATTTT
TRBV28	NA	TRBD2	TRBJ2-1	CASSSLGEGLGNEQFF	TGTGCCAGCAGCTCCCTGGGGGAGGGCCTCGGTAATGAGCAGTTCTTC
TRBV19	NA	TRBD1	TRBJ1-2	CASSIAVTGLGYTF	TGTGCCAGTAGTATAGCGGTGACAGGGCTGGGCTACACCTTC
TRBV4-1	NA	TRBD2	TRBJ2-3	CASSQEGLAGADTQYF	TGCGCCAGCAGCCAAGAGGGGCTAGCGGGGGCAGATACGCAGTATTTT
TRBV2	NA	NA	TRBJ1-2	CASSEFRQGPANYGYTF	TGTGCCAGCAGTGAATTTAGGCAGGGGCCTGCTAACTATGGCTACACCTTC
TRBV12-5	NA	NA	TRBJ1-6	CASGLVGEGQGSPLHF	TGTGCTAGTGGTTTGGTAGGGGAGGGGCAGGGTTCACCCCTCCACTTT
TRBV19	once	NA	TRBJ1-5	CASSIEHREYSNQPQHF	TGTGCCAGTAGTATCGAACACAGGGAGTATAGCAATCAGCCCCAGCATTTT
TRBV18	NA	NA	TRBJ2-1	CASSPGGFNEQFF	TGTGCCAGCTCACCGGGGGGTTTCAATGAGCAGTTCTTC
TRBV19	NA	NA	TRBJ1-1	CASSRPDNTEAFF	TGTGCCAGTAGTAGGCCAGATAACACTGAAGCTTTCTTT
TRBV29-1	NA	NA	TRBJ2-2	CSVYGDTGELFF	TGCAGCGTCTACGGGGACACCGGGGAGCTGTTTTTT
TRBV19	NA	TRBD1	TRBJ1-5	CASSRQGGANQPQHF	TGTGCCAGTAGCCGACAGGGGGGGGCCAATCAGCCCCAGCATTTT
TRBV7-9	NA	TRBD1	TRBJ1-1	CASSSLPGQNMNTEAFF	TGTGCCAGCAGCTCCCTCCCGGGACAGAACATGAACACTGAAGCTTTCTTT
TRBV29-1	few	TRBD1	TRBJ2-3	CSVRTGDTQYF	TGCAGCGTGAGGACAGGAGATACGCAGTATTTT
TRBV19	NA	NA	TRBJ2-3	CASSRGGTDTQYF	TGTGCCAGTAGTAGGGGGGGCACAGATACGCAGTATTTT
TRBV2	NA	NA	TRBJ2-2	CASSEVAVPGELFF	TGTGCCAGCAGTGAAGTGGCAGTGCCCGGGGAGCTGTTTTTT
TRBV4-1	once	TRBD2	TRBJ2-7	CASSPRLARRFEQYF	TGCGCCAGCAGCCCCCGACTAGCGAGAAGATTCGAGCAGTACTTC
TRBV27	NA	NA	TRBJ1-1	CASRPGVMNTEAFF	TGTGCCAGCAGACCGGGGGTTATGAACACTGAAGCTTTCTTT
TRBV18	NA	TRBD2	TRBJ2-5	CASSPVRGGRQETQYF	TGTGCCAGCTCCCCGGTTAGGGGAGGGCGCCAAGAGACCCAGTACTTC
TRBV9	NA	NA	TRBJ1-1	CASSATQGLNTEAFF	TGTGCCAGCAGCGCGACACAGGGCTTGAACACTGAAGCTTTCTTT
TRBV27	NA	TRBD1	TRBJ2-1	CASSPLGTGTGNEQFF	TGTGCCAGCAGCCCTCTAGGGACAGGGACCGGCAATGAGCAGTTCTTC
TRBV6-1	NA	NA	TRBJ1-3	CASSQGGQSSGNTIYF	TGTGCCAGCAGTCAAGGTGGACAGTCCTCTGGAAACACCATATATTTT
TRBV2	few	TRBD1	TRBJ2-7	CASSTGDEQYF	TGTGCCAGCTCGACAGGGGACGAGCAGTACTTC
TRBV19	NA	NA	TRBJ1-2	CASSTVNRAYGYTF	TGTGCCAGTAGTACCGTTAACAGGGCCTATGGCTACACCTTC
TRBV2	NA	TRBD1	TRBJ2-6	CASSGTPTGAGANVLTF	TGTGCCAGCAGTGGTACTCCGACAGGGGCTGGGGCCAACGTCCTGACTTTC
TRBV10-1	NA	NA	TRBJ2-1	CASSEDPGSYNEQFF	TGCGCCAGCAGTGAGGATCCAGGGTCCTACAATGAGCAGTTCTTC
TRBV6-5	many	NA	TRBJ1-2	CASSYQGIYGYTF	TGTGCCAGCAGTTACCAGGGCATCTATGGCTACACCTTC
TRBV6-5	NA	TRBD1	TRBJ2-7	CASRPRQGTFYEQYF	TGTGCCAGCAGACCGCGACAGGGGACCTTTTACGAGCAGTACTTC
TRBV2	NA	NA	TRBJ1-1	CASTIREVNTEAFF	TGTGCCAGCACGATACGGGAGGTGAACACTGAAGCTTTCTTT
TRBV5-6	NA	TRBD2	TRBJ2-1	CASSGGLAGYNEQFF	TGTGCCAGCAGCGGAGGACTAGCGGGTTACAATGAGCAGTTCTTC
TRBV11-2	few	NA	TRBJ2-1	CASSPSAGGHEQFF	TGTGCCAGCAGCCCATCCGCCGGTGGTCATGAGCAGTTCTTC
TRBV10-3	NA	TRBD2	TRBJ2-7	CAISGLASSYEQYF	TGTGCCATCAGCGGACTAGCGAGCTCCTACGAGCAGTACTTC